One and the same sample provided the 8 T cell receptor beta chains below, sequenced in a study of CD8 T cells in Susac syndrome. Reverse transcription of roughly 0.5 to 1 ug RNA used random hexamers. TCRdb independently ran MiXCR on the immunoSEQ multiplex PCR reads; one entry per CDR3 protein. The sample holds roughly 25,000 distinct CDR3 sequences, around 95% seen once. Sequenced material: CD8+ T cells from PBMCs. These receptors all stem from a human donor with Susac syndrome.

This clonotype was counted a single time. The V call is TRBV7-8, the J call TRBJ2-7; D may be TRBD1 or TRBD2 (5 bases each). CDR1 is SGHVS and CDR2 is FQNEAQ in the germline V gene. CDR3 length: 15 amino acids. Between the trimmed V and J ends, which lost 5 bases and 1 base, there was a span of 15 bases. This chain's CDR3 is CASSDVGEGSYEQYF. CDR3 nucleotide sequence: TGTGCCAGCAGCGACGTGGGGGAAGGGTCCTACGAGCAGTACTTC.

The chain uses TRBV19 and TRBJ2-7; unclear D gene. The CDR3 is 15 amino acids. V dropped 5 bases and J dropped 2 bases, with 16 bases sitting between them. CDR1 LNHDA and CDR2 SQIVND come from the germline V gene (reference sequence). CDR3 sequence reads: CASSLNPISTYEQYF. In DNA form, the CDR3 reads TGTGCCAGTAGTCTGAACCCAATCTCCACCTACGAGCAGTACTTC.

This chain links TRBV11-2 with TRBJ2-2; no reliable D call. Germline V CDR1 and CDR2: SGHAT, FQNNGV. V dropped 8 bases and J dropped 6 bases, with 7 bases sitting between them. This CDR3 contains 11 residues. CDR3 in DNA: TGTGCCAGCCTCTACGCCGGGGAGCTGTTTTTT. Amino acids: CASLYAGELFF.

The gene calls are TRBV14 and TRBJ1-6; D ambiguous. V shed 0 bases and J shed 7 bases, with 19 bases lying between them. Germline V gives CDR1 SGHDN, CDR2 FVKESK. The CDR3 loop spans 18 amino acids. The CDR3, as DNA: TGTGCCAGCAGCCAAGATTTTTCCGGCGGCAGGAGGAATTCACCCCTCCACTTT. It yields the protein CASSQDFSGGRRNSPLHF.

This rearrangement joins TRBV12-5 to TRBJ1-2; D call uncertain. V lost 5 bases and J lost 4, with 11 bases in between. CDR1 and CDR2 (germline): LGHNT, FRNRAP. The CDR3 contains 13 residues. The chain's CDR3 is CASGGPPRYGYTF. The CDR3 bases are TGTGCTAGTGGTGGACCCCCCCGCTATGGCTACACCTTC.

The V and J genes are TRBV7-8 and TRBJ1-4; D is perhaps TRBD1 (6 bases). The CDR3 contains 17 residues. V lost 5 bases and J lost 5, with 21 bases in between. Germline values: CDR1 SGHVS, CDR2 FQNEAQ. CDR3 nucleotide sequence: TGTGCCAGCAGCCCTTCAAGGCGGGGGGCCCTCAATGAAAAACTGTTTTTT. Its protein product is CASSPSRRGALNEKLFF.

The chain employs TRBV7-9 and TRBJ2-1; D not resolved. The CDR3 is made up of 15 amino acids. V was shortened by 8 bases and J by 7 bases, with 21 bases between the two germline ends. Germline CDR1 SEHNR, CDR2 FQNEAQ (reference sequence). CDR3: CASLPPSLRENEQFF. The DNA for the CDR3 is TGTGCCAGCCTTCCACCCTCTCTACGTGAGAATGAGCAGTTCTTC.

CDR3 sequence reads: CASSFPTGTQPQHF. As DNA, the CDR3 is TGTGCCAGCAGCTTCCCGACAGGGACTCAGCCCCAGCATTTT. The chain combines TRBV5-8 with TRBJ1-5, with TRBD1 matching over 7 bases. Germline V gene sequence: CDR1 SGHTS, CDR2 YDEGEE. The ends lost 2 bases at V and 6 bases at J; junction bases unmatched: 5. The CDR3 runs to 14 residues.